This TCR beta chain comes out of a study of cytomegalovirus exposure and HLA in healthy donors (dated 2017 in TCRdb). A note on the overall study: In an earlier analysis of some 610 of the donors, 276 Gb of sequence data and some 120 million unique TCR beta sequences from about 190 million T cells were reported. About 330 gigabases of sequencing data and roughly 81 million unique TCR sequences made up an early release that covered around 640 HLA-typed donors. Of the 350 to 450 genotyped donors, 75% to 85% were placed in the genetic ancestry cluster associated with self-reported Caucasian donors. The study aimed to test whether signatures of past pathogen exposure could be identified by cataloging public T cell receptors. Using immunosequencing, the study profiled T cell repertoires from roughly 650 subjects and related those repertoires to cytomegalovirus serostatus. A separate validation cohort of roughly 110 different subjects was used in addition to the 666-subject first cohort. High-throughput TCR immunosequencing, statistical association of individual TCRs with disease status, and machine learning were combined to predict cytomegalovirus infection status. In a later analysis, previously published TCR beta repertoires from 666 donors were re-analyzed and high-resolution HLA genotyping was added so that TCR occurrence patterns could be studied. The later analysis used no new phenotypic data to find candidate immune exposures, relying instead on TCR beta sequences and their occurrence across donors. An earlier analysis of nearly 600 of the donors applied high-throughput TCR beta sequencing to assess whether each TCR beta V gene segment acted as functional or pseudogenic. Donor age, sex, ethnicity and CMV serostatus were compiled alongside the repertoire data. In a later genetic analysis, genome-wide SNP genotypes for about three fifths of the roughly 670 donors were used, and that subset was treated as a discovery cohort. All discovery cohort repertoires had been generated on a single sequencing platform. HLA typing covered class I and class II loci at four-digit resolution. Typing coverage differed by locus: A, B, C, DRB1 and DQB1 were typed in roughly 629-640 donors, DQA1 in about 500, DPA1 in 600 to 610, and DPB1 in around 490. Roughly five DR-DQ haplotypes were treated as single units for association and clustering because of strong linkage in the cohort. Across 398 genotyped donors of the cohort, an average of about 240,000 unique TCR beta nucleotide sequences per donor were sequenced, and approximately 17% of those sequences were non-productive.

Libraries came from the immunoSEQ multiplex PCR assay. For the multiplex PCR, a mixture combining 60 forward primers for TCR Vbeta segments and 13 reverse primers for TCR Jbeta segments was used. The CDR3 region of rearranged TCR beta genes was amplified from genomic DNA by a multiplex PCR assay. On the Illumina HiSeq System, the amplified TCR beta libraries were sequenced as 87-base-pair reads. In the source study's methods: Across the roughly 640 repertoires, a later analysis counted 60 million to 90 million unique TCR beta chains, some 11 million of which were shared by at least two donors. Raw reads were error-corrected and collapsed into unique sequences by a nearest-neighbor algorithm in which closely related sequences were merged to remove PCR and sequencing errors. Alignment of CDR3 sequences to IMGT reference sequences was used to assign V, D and J gene segments. For a sequence to be retained, a match of at least six nucleotides to both a V gene segment and a J gene segment was required. Rearrangements were classified as productive when the CDR3 lacked stop codons and remained in frame with V and J, and all other rearrangements were classified as non-productive. Following IMGT convention, CDR3 was defined as the stretch from the second conserved V-encoded cysteine up to the conserved J-encoded phenylalanine. In an earlier analysis of roughly 610 of the donors, sequences lacking an unambiguous match to a single V gene segment were excluded. In an earlier analysis of some 590 of the donors, a V segment was called functional when productive rearrangements were above 56.7%, and segregating when the standard deviation between donors exceeded 5%. A statistical classification framework was built for diagnosing cytomegalovirus status from the catalog of TCR beta chain sequences. In a later analysis, V and J genes were assigned by comparing TCR nucleotide sequences against IMGT/GENE-DB human TR gene sequences. In a later analysis, CDR3 sequences and most-parsimonious VDJ recombination scenarios were assigned using the TCRdist pipeline. In a later analysis, each TCR beta chain was defined by its CDR3 amino acid sequence together with its V-gene family, and reads without a unique V-gene family were excluded. As a way to deal with suspected cross-contamination and a sequencing artifact, a later analysis dropped approximately 590 nucleotide sequences that were highly shared and had low generation probability. For each public chain, a later analysis derived a clonal expansion index from normalized ranks of inferred template counts within each repertoire. A later analysis computed generation probabilities with a VDJ recombination model fitted to out-of-frame rearrangements, and checked the results against IGoR. In a later analysis, hypergeometric tests were used to score TCR-TCR, TCR-HLA and TCR-CMV co-occurrence, with a repertoire-size bias correction applied to TCR pairs. A later analysis estimated false discovery rates by permuting HLA or CMV assignments 20 times. In a later analysis, co-occurring TCRs were grouped with DBSCAN, and TCRdist sequence similarity was added when clustering was performed within HLA-allele-positive subsets. For co-occurrence clustering, repertoires with fewer than 30,000 or more than 120,000 public chains were excluded, along with roughly 5 repertoires with anomalous nucleotide sharing. Here the immuneACCESS table is served through TCRdb, limited to in-frame sequences with V and J called. Missing clones are a known gap in these copies; in checked studies unresolved V genes cover under half, and the rest lacks a known reason. Clonal size and the V and J genes are those of that table, whereas D and trimming came from the DNA. Within this sample are 100,000 to 150,000 clones, with around 80% of them counted one time only. The top ten constitute around 2.7% of the sample.

This clone was counted a few times. It lacks a known antigen. No base quality values were provided; no much bigger clone lies one nucleotide off. The CDR3 holds 16 amino acids from the cysteine to the phenylalanine. Here the CDR3 DNA is all that survives: 48 bases in frame from base 1. Per the germline V gene, SGHDT is the CDR1 and YYEEEE is the CDR2. Compared with germline, V lacks 0 bases and J lacks 5 bases; bases without a gene match: 5. Results the study describes overall, beyond this receptor: According to a later genetic analysis, donors in an Asian-associated ancestry cluster had fewer N-insertions in productive TCRs than the approximately 710-donor mean. A further reported finding was that TCR beta sequences accurately predicted the HLA-A and HLA-B alleles for most subjects in the first cohort. A total of about 180 TCR beta chains were listed by the study as associated with cytomegalovirus. A later analysis reported that several top co-occurrence clusters appeared linked to parvovirus B19, influenza, CMV and Epstein-Barr virus. An association between a missense DCLRE1C variant and V-gene and J-gene trimming of TCR beta chains was found in a later genetic analysis and replicated in an independent cohort. According to the authors, the approach could potentially be generalized to other disease states and immunological phenotypes. Roughly uniform sequencing depth across donors was assumed in presence/absence analyses, although this assumption may not hold. At a false discovery rate of 0.05, a later analysis linked roughly 17,000 TCR beta sequences to specific HLA alleles. According to a later analysis, TCR association rates differed among HLA loci, with DRB1 alleles showing the most associated TCRs and HLA-C alleles showing the fewest. An earlier analysis of 587 of the donors showed that most TCR beta V segments appeared in productive rearrangements either about 87% or about 30% of the time, which broadly matched IMGT annotations. CMV serostatus was the only immune exposure information available for the cohort. Three of the identified cytomegalovirus-associated TCR beta chains were confirmed in vitro to be specific for cytomegalovirus antigens. A later analysis found that HLA-associated TCR beta chains were more clonally expanded and had lower generation probabilities than equally common non-associated chains. Linkage disequilibrium might explain the correlated functional status among segregating V segments, but an unknown experimental factor could not be excluded. The classifier was reported to diagnose cytomegalovirus status with high specificity and sensitivity in both the original cohort and the validation cohort. Some IMGT-functional V segments, including TRBV6-2 and TRBV6-3, could not be distinguished by the 87-base-pair reads and were therefore excluded. While some public TCRs were present in many individuals, most TCR sequences turned up only very rarely across donors. Because counts were too low, more than 15 rarely observed V segments, including chromosome 9 orphons, were excluded from the earlier analysis of roughly 580 of the donors. The sequencing pipeline was judged likely to have produced a cluster of highly shared sequence variants as a technical artifact. This cohort had only TCR beta chains sequenced, and the lack of alpha or paired-chain data limited which features could be detected. Because HLA typing was unavailable for some donors at each locus, only the typed subset was used in association tests. In a later analysis, most CMV-associated TCR beta chains were found to appear HLA-restricted, with HLA associations seemingly driven largely by CMV exposure. Strong co-occurrence of HLA alleles, especially DR and DQ, made assigning TCR associations to individual alleles difficult.

The cohort comprised 710 or so healthy bone marrow donors. At the time of sampling, every cohort member was nominally healthy, though immune exposures that went unrecorded were likely present. The donor was CMV seropositive and belonged to the group of 250 to 300 seropositive cohort members. A peripheral blood sample was collected from each donor, and TCR beta sequencing was performed on peripheral blood mononuclear cells. Genomic DNA was extracted from the blood cell samples with the Qiagen DNeasy Blood Extraction Kit. The sample taken for sequencing was PBMCs. Recombination joined TRBV5-6 with TRBJ2-2; 9 central bases correspond to TRBD1. The clonotype comes from a woman aged 40 to 50 in good health and CMV-seropositive. The nucleotide sequence reads TGTGCCAGCAGCTTGGGGACAGGGGTTAATACCGGGGAGCTGTTTTTT. It codes for CASSLGTGVNTGELFF. The CDR3 plus the reference TRBV5-6 and TRBJ2-2 genes for the other parts give the full variable domain: DAGVTQSPTHLIKTRGQQVTLRCSPKSGHDTVSWYQQALGQGPQFIFQYYEEEERQRGNFPDRFSGHQFPNYSSELNVNALLLGDSALYLCASSLGTGVNTGELFFGEGSRLTVL.